This T cell receptor (beta chain) was recorded in a study of CD8+CD57+ T cells in acquired aplastic anemia. Across the whole study: Sorted CD4+ and CD8+ cell DNA averaged approximately 3 ug.

The TCR beta profiling, which covered VDJ combination and CDR3 sequence, was carried out using genomic DNA as the template. MiXCR was run by TCRdb on the reads, yielding one entry per CDR3 protein. The table lists 150,000 or so distinct CDR3 sequences, about 45% of them singletons. Whole-study findings and limits: Common to patients and controls were 25 to 30 CD8+ CDR3 sequences.

The CDR3 loop spans 15 amino acids. Per germline, CDR1 MNHEY and CDR2 SMNVEV (reference sequence). Trimming removed 5 bases from V and 2 bases from J, with 16 bases in between. The patients chosen for sequencing had shown expansion of CD8+CD57+ cells (detected by flow cytometry). Severe acquired aplastic anemia affected all patients. Prior therapy had not been administered to any patient at the time of blood sampling. In regard to this clonotype: The antigen is unknown.

Sequenced input: sorted CD4+, CD8+, or CD8+CD57+ T cells (not recorded which) from PBMCs. This chain joins TRBV27 and TRBJ2-7; D is possibly TRBD1 (6 bases). The receptor was isolated from a human donor with aplastic anemia. CDR3 amino acids: CASSRTVIGAYEQYF. CDR3 bases: TGTGCCAGCAGTAGGACAGTCATAGGGGCCTACGAGCAGTACTTC.